This is a list of T cell receptor beta chains from one sample in a study of blood T cell repertoires in COVID-19. Using immunoSEQ multiplex PCR, the repertoire was profiled, and TCRdb retains in-frame clones only, with some absent. Of roughly 140,000 clones listed, around nine tenths are singletons. Specimen: PBMCs or T cells enriched from blood (not recorded which). The source of these receptors is a woman in her 30s with acute COVID-19. Each CDR3 is given with its conserved first and last residue. The order of the fields is CDR3 DNA, CDR3 protein, J gene, V gene, D gene. The D gene is left open where the match is weak.

CDR3 DNA: TGTGCCAGCAGTGAATCCGACGGGTTAAGCACAGATACGCAGTATTTT; CDR3 protein: CASSESDGLSTDTQYF; J gene: TRBJ2-3; V gene: TRBV25-1; D gene: -
CDR3 DNA: TGTGCCAGCAGCCAATCCGTAGCGGAGTCGGGTGAGCAGTTCTTC; CDR3 protein: CASSQSVAESGEQFF; J gene: TRBJ2-1; V gene: TRBV7-9; D gene: -
CDR3 DNA: TGTGCCAGCAGCCCACAGCTAACAGGGGCCTTCTATGGCTACACCTTC; CDR3 protein: CASSPQLTGAFYGYTF; J gene: TRBJ1-2; V gene: TRBV9; D gene: TRBD1
CDR3 DNA: TGCGCCAGCAGCCAAGATCTAGGAGGGATTTTACATGGCTACACCTTC; CDR3 protein: CASSQDLGGILHGYTF; J gene: TRBJ1-2; V gene: TRBV4-3; D gene: -
CDR3 DNA: TGTGCCAGCAGCTTATATGCCACTAGCGGTCAAGAGACCCAGTACTTC; CDR3 protein: CASSLYATSGQETQYF; J gene: TRBJ2-5; V gene: TRBV7-2; D gene: TRBD2
CDR3 DNA: TGTGCCAGCAGTTACTTTGGGAGCGCCGAAAACAATGAGCAGTTCTTC; CDR3 protein: CASSYFGSAENNEQFF; J gene: TRBJ2-1; V gene: TRBV6-2/TRBV6-3; D gene: -
CDR3 DNA: TGTGCCAGCAGCTTCCCCAGGGGAAACACCATATATTTT; CDR3 protein: CASSFPRGNTIYF; J gene: TRBJ1-3; V gene: TRBV5-6; D gene: -
CDR3 DNA: TGTGCCAGCAGCGTAGATACAGGGCGAGGCTACACCTTC; CDR3 protein: CASSVDTGRGYTF; J gene: TRBJ1-2; V gene: TRBV9; D gene: -
CDR3 DNA: TGTGCCAGCAGCGCACAGGGGGGTTCTGGAAACACCATATATTTT; CDR3 protein: CASSAQGGSGNTIYF; J gene: TRBJ1-3; V gene: TRBV9; D gene: TRBD1
CDR3 DNA: TGTGCCAGCAGCACGACAGACTATTCACCCCTCCACTTT; CDR3 protein: CASSTTDYSPLHF; J gene: TRBJ1-6; V gene: TRBV9; D gene: -